This TCR beta chain was obtained from a study of blood T cell repertoires in COVID-19. About the research overall: Samples came from the United States, Italy and Spain, spanning acute and convalescent COVID-19. T cells, B-cell-depleted T cells, or PBMCs supplied cDNA or gDNA.

Germline trimming cut 5 bases from V and 1 base from J; bases unmatched to any gene: 4. The CDR3 is 15 residues long. The germline V gene has CDR1 MNHEY and CDR2 SVGAGI. Study processing details: Reference gene primer amplification gave nucleated cell count estimates. Here immunoSEQ multiplex PCR was the method, and the copy in TCRdb shows in-frame clones only, minus some. Clonal size and the V and J genes are those of that table, whereas D and trimming came from the DNA. The sample has hundreds of thousands of clones; 60% to 75% are singletons. The V gene is TRBV6-5, the J gene TRBJ2-7, with TRBD2 matching 11 bases. The receptor comes from a woman over 75 with acute or convalescent COVID-19. Specimen: peripheral blood. CDR3 loop: CASSRGTSGSYEQYF. CDR3 nucleotides: TGTGCCAGCAGTCGGGGGACTAGCGGATCCTACGAGCAGTACTTC.